This is a list of T cell receptor beta chains from one sample in a study of cytomegalovirus exposure and HLA in healthy donors. Data came from immunoSEQ multiplex PCR; TCRdb stores just in-frame clones and leaves some out. Seen here are some 160,000 clones, roughly 80% observed once, and the top ten hold about 1.3%. Sequencing was performed on PBMCs. The receptors come from a young woman in good health and CMV-seronegative. CDR3s include the opening cysteine and the closing phenylalanine or tryptophan. Fields, in order: J gene, clone size, V gene, D gene, CDR3 protein, CDR3 DNA. D genes are given only for firm matches. Not all rows give a size; the values are once, few, many and, for expanded clones, a class.

J: TRBJ2-7; size: .; V: TRBV12-5; D: TRBD1; CDR3: CASGLLSDRGYEQYF; DNA: TGTGCTAGTGGTTTGCTATCCGACAGGGGTTACGAGCAGTACTTC
J: TRBJ1-4; size: .; V: TRBV10-2; D: TRBD1; CDR3: CASTKTGGDEKLFF; DNA: TGCGCCAGCACTAAGACAGGGGGTGATGAAAAACTGTTTTTT
J: TRBJ2-1; size: .; V: TRBV5-1; D: TRBD2; CDR3: CASSMHLGTSGYNEQFF; DNA: TGCGCCAGCAGCATGCACCTCGGGACTAGCGGCTACAATGAGCAGTTCTTC
J: TRBJ1-1; size: .; V: TRBV7-9; D: .; CDR3: CASTRGEGTEAFF; DNA: TGTGCCAGCACTAGGGGGGAGGGCACTGAAGCTTTCTTT
J: TRBJ1-5; size: .; V: TRBV15; D: TRBD1; CDR3: CATSRSAQGRNQPQHF; DNA: TGTGCCACCAGCAGATCTGCACAGGGGAGGAATCAGCCCCAGCATTTT
J: TRBJ1-2; size: many; V: TRBV19; D: .; CDR3: CASSAPGEGYGYTF; DNA: TGTGCCAGTAGCGCTCCGGGTGAAGGTTATGGCTACACCTTC
J: TRBJ1-2; size: few; V: TRBV7-2; D: TRBD1; CDR3: CASTPGGRSYTF; DNA: TGTGCCAGCACCCCAGGGGGCAGGAGCTACACCTTC
J: TRBJ1-5; size: .; V: TRBV29-1; D: .; CDR3: CSVVPGSNQPQHF; DNA: TGCAGCGTTGTTCCAGGGTCCAATCAGCCCCAGCATTTT
J: TRBJ1-1; size: .; V: TRBV11-1; D: .; CDR3: CASSGRRGGTEAFF; DNA: TGTGCCAGCAGCGGCAGAAGGGGGGGCACTGAAGCTTTCTTT
J: TRBJ2-1; size: .; V: TRBV30; D: .; CDR3: CAWGHGGNEQFF; DNA: TGTGCCTGGGGGCACGGAGGCAATGAGCAGTTCTTC
J: TRBJ1-1; size: .; V: TRBV6-5; D: TRBD1; CDR3: CASSYSSRRGQAFF; DNA: TGTGCCAGCAGTTACTCGTCTCGCAGGGGGCAAGCTTTCTTT
J: TRBJ2-7; size: few; V: TRBV2; D: TRBD2; CDR3: CASSPLAGTASEQYF; DNA: TGTGCCAGCAGTCCCCTAGCGGGGACAGCCTCCGAGCAGTACTTC
J: TRBJ1-2; size: .; V: TRBV4-1; D: .; CDR3: CASSQESREKYGYTF; DNA: TGCGCCAGCAGCCAAGAGAGTCGAGAGAAATATGGCTACACCTTC
J: TRBJ2-2; size: .; V: TRBV5-1; D: TRBD2; CDR3: CASSQITPGTRLPGELFF; DNA: TGCGCCAGCAGCCAGATCACCCCCGGGACTAGATTGCCCGGGGAGCTGTTTTTT
J: TRBJ1-2; size: .; V: TRBV5-1; D: .; CDR3: CASTLAENYGYTF; DNA: TGCGCCAGCACCCTGGCGGAAAACTATGGCTACACCTTC
J: TRBJ1-2; size: .; V: TRBV9; D: .; CDR3: CASSVGPQNHYGYTF; DNA: TGTGCCAGCAGCGTAGGGCCCCAGAACCACTATGGCTACACCTTC